Below, one TCR beta chain is given with its context. Its cognate antigen is unknown. These data belong to a study of response to subunit inactivated influenza vaccine. Overall study findings and caveats: Authors suggested few new T cells are recruited by each seasonal influenza vaccination.

From the RT-PCR reads, TCRdb called clonotypes with MiXCR, one entry per CDR3 protein. The sample includes roughly 780,000 distinct CDR3 sequences, 18% seen only once; the top ten take approximately 10%. This CDR3 has 15 amino acids. Looked up from germline, CDR1 is MNHEY and CDR2 is SVGAGI. V lost 0 bases and J lost 4, with 9 bases in between. This chain joins TRBV6-5 and TRBJ2-2; D is unresolved. Sequenced material: PBMCs from blood, taken more than 4 days after vaccination. The TCR comes from a man aged 45-60 years who received an inactivated influenza vaccine. CDR3 in amino acids: CASSYSIGPTGELFF. The CDR3 DNA reads as TGTGCCAGCAGTTACTCGATAGGGCCCACCGGGGAGCTGTTTTTT.